The TCR beta chain described here comes from a study of cytomegalovirus exposure and HLA in healthy donors. V lost 8 bases to trimming and J lost 3 bases, with 10 bases between them. CDR3 length equals 13 residues. From germline, CDR1 is MDHEN and CDR2 SYDVKM. Generated by immunoSEQ multiplex PCR, the TCRdb table keeps only in-frame clones and is missing some. The data show around 63,000 clones, more than 70% seen once. The J gene is TRBJ1-4, the V gene TRBV28; tentatively, D is TRBD1 (5 bases). The TCR was taken from a woman between 18 and 29 years old in good health and CMV-seronegative. Sequences were obtained from PBMCs. The CDR3 sequence: CASLGGANEKLFF. The CDR3 DNA follows: TGTGCCAGCCTGGGGGGGGCTAATGAAAAACTGTTTTTT.